What follows are 30 T cell receptor beta chains derived from one specimen sequenced in a study of graft-versus-host responses after intestinal transplantation. These TCRs are of unknown antigen specificity. Produced via immunoSEQ multiplex PCR; TCRdb's table is partial and in-frame only. This table holds about 100,000 clones, approximately 84% found once. The sample was unstimulated CD4+ T cells sorted from spleen or lymph node cells, taken before transplant. These receptors all stem from a human donor who was the organ donor for an intestinal transplant.

This rearrangement joins TRBV23-1 to TRBJ1-2; D call uncertain. TRBV23-1 counts as an open reading frame of uncertain function. There are 15 residues in the CDR3. Trimming took 7 bases from V and 2 from J, leaving 17 bases between them. The CDR3 DNA is TGCGCCAGCACCCAACCGGCTCAGGAGAACTATGGCTACACCTTC. As protein: CASTQPAQENYGYTF.

The chain has TRBV2 and TRBJ2-7, with 7 positions matching TRBD1. Germline-derived CDR1 and CDR2 are SNHLY and FYNNEI. Germline trimming cut 10 bases from V and 3 bases from J; bases unmatched to any gene: 6. The CDR3 has 12 amino acids. The CDR3 protein is CATLQGDYEQYF. The CDR3 nucleotides read TGTGCCACCCTCCAGGGGGACTACGAGCAGTACTTC.

The chain employs TRBV20-1 and TRBJ1-2; D uncertain. Trimming pared 6 bases from V and 8 bases from J, leaving 7 bases between. This CDR3 has 9 amino acids. Germline CDR1 DFQATT, CDR2 SNEGSKA (reference sequence). CDR3 bases: TGCAGTGCGCCGGACGGCTACACCTTC. As protein: CSAPDGYTF.

This clone was counted a single time. The chain is built from TRBV5-6 and TRBJ1-5, with D possibly matching TRBD1 (6 bases). Germline V lookup: CDR1 SGHDT, CDR2 YYEEEE. This CDR3 spans 14 amino acids. V was pared by 4 bases and J by 3 bases, with 11 bases between. The CDR3 bases are TGTGCCAGCAGCCTCGGGACACACAATCAGCCCCAGCATTTT. It specifies CASSLGTHNQPQHF.

This chain uses TRBV18 with TRBJ2-7, with D unresolved. The CDR3 length is 11 residues. Germline CDR1 KGHSH, CDR2 LQKENI. V was pared by 3 bases and J by 5 bases, with 5 bases between. The CDR3 region has the DNA TGTGCCAGCTCACCCCAGGACGAGCAGTACTTC. Amino acids: CASSPQDEQYF.

This clone appeared once. The chain carries TRBV6-6 and TRBJ2-1; 8 nucleotides match TRBD2. Germline assignment: CDR1 MNHNY and CDR2 SVGAGI (reference sequence). The trim removed 7 bases at V and 4 bases at J, leaving 9 bases unmatched. The CDR3 extends over 15 amino acids. The CDR3 DNA follows: TGTGCCAGCAAGGAACCGGGGGGGCCATACAATGAGCAGTTCTTC. The encoded protein is CASKEPGGPYNEQFF.

The rearrangement joins TRBV10-3 to TRBJ2-2; D uncertain. CDR3 length: 15 residues. Germline CDR1 and CDR2: ENHRY and SYGVKD. The V end lost 0 bases, the J end lost 0 bases, and 5 bases lay between the germline ends. In nucleotides, the CDR3 is TGTGCCATCAGTGAGTCTCGCACGAACACCGGGGAGCTGTTTTTT. Translated: CAISESRTNTGELFF.

The chain couples TRBV6-5 to TRBJ2-1, with TRBD2 matching over 14 bases. V shed 5 bases, J shed 6 bases, and the junction held 3 bases outside the gene matches. This CDR3 comprises 15 residues. Germline lookup yields CDR1 MNHEY and CDR2 SVGAGI. This CDR3 is CASSRLAGGSNEQFF. As DNA, the CDR3 is TGTGCCAGCAGTCGACTAGCGGGAGGGAGCAATGAGCAGTTCTTC.

The chain employs TRBV5-1 and TRBJ1-2; D might be TRBD1 (5 bases). V gave up 5 bases and J gave up 3 bases, with 14 bases separating them. There are 14 residues in the CDR3. The germline gives CDR1 SGHRS, CDR2 YFSETQ. CDR3 nucleotide sequence: TGCGCCAGCAGAACTGAGGACACTTACTATGGCTACACCTTC. Its translation: CASRTEDTYYGYTF.

V and J are TRBV4-2 and TRBJ1-6; TRBD1 might be the D (5 bases). The V and J ends lost 1 base and 4 bases respectively, with 14 bases between them. The CDR3 runs to 17 residues. Germline CDR1 and CDR2: LGHNA and YNFKEQ. DNA of the CDR3: TGTGCCAGCAGCCAAGGGTTGGGCCAGGGATATAATTCACCCCTCCACTTT. This codes for CASSQGLGQGYNSPLHF.

The chain recombines TRBV6-1 with TRBJ2-5; no reliable D call. V was trimmed by 0 bases and J by 6 bases, leaving 11 bases between them. The CDR3 has 14 amino acids. Germline V gene sequence: CDR1 MNHNS, CDR2 SASEGT. CDR3 sequence (DNA): TGTGCCAGCAGTGAAGCGGCCAGAGCCCAGACCCAGTACTTC. It is translated as CASSEAARAQTQYF.

This clone was recorded only once. The chain has TRBV29-1 and TRBJ1-2; TRBD1 aligns across 12 bases. Germline assignment: CDR1 SQVTM and CDR2 ANQGSEA. Trimming took 1 base from V and 4 from J; bases not matched to a gene: 10. CDR3 length: 17 amino acids. CDR3 DNA: TGCAGCGTTGAAGGCGGGACAGGGGGCGATTCACGCTATGGCTACACCTTC. Translating it yields CSVEGGTGGDSRYGYTF.

This rearrangement joins TRBV6-5 to TRBJ2-1, with a possible D match to TRBD2 (6 bases). The CDR3 loop spans 14 amino acids. CDR1 and CDR2 from the germline V gene are MNHEY and SVGAGI. The V end was cut by 7 bases, the J end by 5 bases, with 15 bases between. The CDR3: CASTVLGGNNEQFF. The CDR3 region has the DNA TGTGCCAGCACTGTTCTGGGGGGAAACAATGAGCAGTTCTTC.

This sequence joins TRBV28 and TRBJ1-4, with D unresolved. V was clipped by 3 bases and J by 4 bases, with 9 bases between them. Germline-derived CDR1 and CDR2 are MDHEN and SYDVKM. The CDR3 sequence is 14 residues long. CDR3 DNA sequence: TGTGCCAGCAGTTTCGTCAGCCGTAATGAAAAACTGTTTTTT. This encodes CASSFVSRNEKLFF.

The V and J genes are TRBV5-1 and TRBJ2-7, with D possibly being TRBD2 (5 bases). CDR3 size: 14 residues. Per the germline V gene, CDR1 is SGHRS and CDR2 is YFSETQ. The V gene lost 4 bases and the J gene lost 5 bases, with 16 bases spanning the gap. The CDR3 DNA sequence: TGCGCCAGCAGCCCTGGCGGGCTCTTCGACGAGCAGTACTTC. Translation gives CASSPGGLFDEQYF.

This chain uses TRBV7-2 with TRBJ2-5, with a weak D call TRBD1 (6 bases). Gene TRBJ2-7 matches the end of the DNA better, so the J call may be wrong. This CDR3 has 14 amino acids. Germline CDR1 and CDR2: SGHTA and FQGNSA. CDR3 residues: CASSLGYRDHEQYF. The DNA of the CDR3 is TGTGCCAGCAGCTTAGGGTACAGGGACCACGAGCAGTACTTC.

J is TRBJ2-2 and V is TRBV29-1, with TRBD2 identical over 10 bases. CDR1 is SQVTM, CDR2 ANQGSEA, per germline. CDR3 length equals 14 residues. Losses at the gene ends were 4 bases for V and 1 base for J; bases not matched to a gene: 0. In DNA form, the CDR3 reads TGCAGCGTTGGGACTAGCGGGAACACCGGGGAGCTGTTTTTT. This codes for CSVGTSGNTGELFF.

V gene TRBV5-4 combines with J gene TRBJ2-7, with D tentatively TRBD1 (6 bases). The CDR3 is 13 residues long. The germline gives CDR1 SGHNT, CDR2 YYREEE (reference sequence). The ends were cut back, 3 bases at V and 2 bases at J, with 9 bases in the middle. Here the CDR3 reads CASSSRDTYEQYF. DNA of the CDR3: TGTGCCAGCAGCTCCCGGGACACCTACGAGCAGTACTTC.

In its sample, this clone was seen once. The J gene is TRBJ2-3, the V gene TRBV9; D call uncertain. CDR1 is SGDLS, CDR2 YYNGEE, per germline. V was trimmed by 0 bases and J by 3 bases, leaving 2 bases between them. There are 12 residues in the CDR3. Here the CDR3 reads CASSVGTDTQYF. The DNA of the CDR3 is TGTGCCAGCAGCGTAGGGACAGATACGCAGTATTTT. The whole variable domain, filled in from reference TRBV9 and TRBJ2-3, reads DSGVTQTPKHLITATGQRVTLRCSPRSGDLSVYWYQQSLDQGLQFLIQYYNGEERAKGNILERFSAQQFPDLHSELNLSSLELGDSALYFCASSVGTDTQYFGPGTRLTVL.

The chain uses TRBV29-1 and TRBJ2-5; TRBD1 aligns across 10 bases. The germline gives CDR1 SQVTM, CDR2 ANQGSEA. The CDR3 consists of 13 residues. After removal of 4 bases from V and 4 bases from J, the junction contained 3 bases not matched to a gene. CDR3 in amino acids: CSVGQGAGETQYF. The CDR3 region has the DNA TGCAGCGTTGGACAGGGGGCCGGAGAGACCCAGTACTTC.

The chain is built from TRBV28 and TRBJ1-6; D remains ambiguous. With 7 bases removed from V and 10 bases from J, the gap between germline ends came to 20 bases. Germline V gene sequence: CDR1 MDHEN, CDR2 SYDVKM. CDR3 size: 15 residues. The CDR3 DNA is TGTGCCAGCACCCTTTTCAGCGGGTGGAGATCACCCCTCCACTTT. Translating gives CASTLFSGWRSPLHF.

The chain combines TRBV10-3 with TRBJ2-5; 10 bases match TRBD2. J gave up 4 bases and V 10 bases, and 12 bases lay outside the gene matches. The CDR3 runs 15 residues. CDR1 is ENHRY, CDR2 SYGVKD, per germline. The CDR3 here is CATTQRGGFAETQYF. Written as DNA, the CDR3 is TGTGCCACCACTCAGCGGGGGGGCTTCGCAGAGACCCAGTACTTC.

The J gene is TRBJ1-2, the V gene TRBV5-5; D possibly corresponds to TRBD1 (5 bases). CDR3 length: 15 amino acids. Looked up from germline, CDR1 is SGHKS and CDR2 is YYEKEE (reference sequence). V was cut by 2 bases and J by 4 bases, with 15 bases left in between. CDR3 protein: CASSFSRQGAYGYTF. In nucleotides, the CDR3 is TGTGCCAGCAGCTTTAGTCGGCAGGGAGCCTATGGCTACACCTTC.

J is TRBJ1-1 and V is TRBV10-2; D gene uncertain. V lost 6 bases, J lost 1 base, and 3 bases lay in between. This CDR3 comprises 11 residues. CDR1 is WSHSY, CDR2 SAAADI, per germline. The CDR3 sequence: CASSPNTEAFF. CDR3 DNA sequence: TGCGCCAGCAGCCCGAACACTGAAGCTTTCTTT.

About this clone: Other DNA sequences in this specimen translate into the identical CDR3. The rearrangement joins TRBV5-1 to TRBJ1-5; 7 bases agree with TRBD1. After removal of 5 bases from V and 4 bases from J, the junction contained 0 bases not matched to a gene. Germline V gene data show CDR1 as SGHRS and CDR2 as YFSETQ. The CDR3 runs 12 residues. The CDR3 DNA reads as TGCGCCAGCAGGACAGGGAATCAGCCCCAGCATTTT. As protein: CASRTGNQPQHF.

The J gene is TRBJ1-1, the V gene TRBV28, with D unclear. V was shortened by 10 bases and J by 7 bases, with 13 bases between the two germline ends. Germline CDR1 MDHEN, CDR2 SYDVKM. This CDR3 contains 11 residues. In DNA form, the CDR3 reads TGTGCCATCGGACGGGAGTTTGAAGCTTTCTTT. Encoded protein: CAIGREFEAFF.

This chain uses TRBV27 with TRBJ2-7, with 10 bases matching TRBD1. The CDR3 extends over 16 amino acids. Germline V CDR1 and CDR2: MNHEY, SMNVEV (reference sequence). Trimming took 3 bases from V and 2 from J; bases not matched to a gene: 7. The CDR3 sequence: CASSFWSGTGAYEQYF. In DNA, the CDR3 is TGTGCCAGCAGTTTTTGGTCTGGGACAGGGGCCTACGAGCAGTACTTC.

CDR3 loop: CASSQSGLYEQYF. In DNA form, the CDR3 reads TGTGCCAGCAGTCAATCCGGCCTCTACGAGCAGTACTTC. The chain is built from TRBV27 and TRBJ2-7; D not certain. V was cut by 5 bases and J by 3 bases, with 11 bases left in between. The CDR3 contains 13 residues. Germline lookup yields CDR1 MNHEY and CDR2 SMNVEV (reference sequence).

The CDR3: CASSDPSRRETYEQYF. In DNA form, the CDR3 reads TGTGCCAGCAGTGATCCGAGCCGCAGGGAGACCTACGAGCAGTACTTC. This chain connects TRBV28 to TRBJ2-7; either TRBD1 or TRBD2 may fit D (5 bases each). Per the germline V gene, CDR1 is MDHEN and CDR2 is SYDVKM. The V gene lost 5 bases and the J gene lost 2 bases, with 19 bases spanning the gap. CDR3 length equals 16 residues. Based on the CDR3 plus reference TRBV28 and TRBJ2-7, the full variable domain is DVKVTQSSRYLVKRTGEKVFLECVQDMDHENMFWYRQDPGLGLRLIYFSYDVKMKEKGDIPEGYSVSREKKERFSLILESASTNQTSMYLCASSDPSRRETYEQYFGPGTRLTVT.

The chain is built from TRBV6-6 and TRBJ2-5; D is undetermined. The CDR3 has 11 amino acids. Germline CDR1 and CDR2: MNHNY and SVGAGI (reference sequence). V was cut by 6 bases and J by 5 bases, with 7 bases left in between. The CDR3 is CASSHGETQYF. The CDR3 nucleotides read TGTGCCAGCAGCCACGGCGAGACCCAGTACTTC.